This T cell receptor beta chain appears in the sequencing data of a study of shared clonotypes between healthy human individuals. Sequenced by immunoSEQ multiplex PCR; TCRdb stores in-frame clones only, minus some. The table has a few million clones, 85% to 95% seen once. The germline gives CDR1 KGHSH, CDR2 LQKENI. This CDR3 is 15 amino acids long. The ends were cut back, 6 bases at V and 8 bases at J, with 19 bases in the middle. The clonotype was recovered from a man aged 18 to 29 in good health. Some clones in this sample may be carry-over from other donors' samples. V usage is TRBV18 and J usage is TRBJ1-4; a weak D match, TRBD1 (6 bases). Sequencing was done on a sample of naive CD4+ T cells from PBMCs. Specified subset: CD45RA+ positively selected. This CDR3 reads CASSPALGADEKLFF. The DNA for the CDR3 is TGTGCCAGCTCGCCCGCCCTGGGGGCGGACGAAAAACTGTTTTTT.